This record covers a single TCR beta chain. The data were obtained in a study of blood T cell repertoires in COVID-19. The CDR3 runs 15 residues. The germline CDR1 and CDR2 sequences are LGHDT and YNNKEL (reference sequence). Trimming removed 4 bases from V and 3 bases from J; junction bases left unmatched: 5. Some clones are missing from TCRdb's copy, which holds only in-frame ones; the method was immunoSEQ multiplex PCR. The sample yields approximately 91,000 clones, around four fifths seen once. The chain employs TRBV3-1 (or the pseudogene TRBV3-2) and TRBJ2-3; 9 bases fit TRBD1. The sample was peripheral blood. This TCR came from a woman aged 80 or over with acute or convalescent COVID-19. Here the CDR3 DNA reads TGTGCCAGCAGCCCGGGACAGGGAAGGACAGATACGCAGTATTTT. Its protein is CASSPGQGRTDTQYF.